This TCR beta chain was sequenced during a study of CXCR3-negative and CXCR3-positive naive CD8 T cells. UMI-tagged TRB cDNA libraries were built via 5' RACE. TCRdb reanalyzed the 5' RACE reads, giving one entry per CDR3 protein sequence and no DNA. The sample has over 35,000 distinct CDR3 sequences. Subsets of CD8+ T cells were each sorted in triplicate at 300,000 or so cells apiece. Details on this clonotype: Its matching antigen is unknown.

Whole-study findings and limits: TRB CDR3 hydrophobicity was greater in CXCR3-positive naive cells than in CXCR3-negative naive cells.

The sequenced material came from naive CXCR3- CD8+ T cells from blood. Sample subset: CD45RO-CCR7+CD27+CD95- naive CD8+ T cells lacking CXCR3 (TNR3-). This sequence originates from a human donor in good health. Some clones in this sample may be carry-over from other donors' samples.

The CDR3 loop reads CASSSWTSGSEFTDTQYF. This chain links TRBV7-6 with TRBJ2-3; the TCRdb call, TRBD2, lacks DNA for checking. Germline V gene lookup returns CDR1 SGHVS and CDR2 FNYEAQ. The CDR3 runs 18 residues. The variable domain in full, with the rest retrieved from reference TRBV7-6 and TRBJ2-3, is GAGVSQSPRYKVTKRGQDVALRCDPISGHVSLYWYRQALGQGPEFLTYFNYEAQQDKSGLPNDRFSAERPEGSISTLTIQRTEQRDSAMYRCASSSWTSGSEFTDTQYFGPGTRLTVL.